The rows below give T cell receptor beta chains drawn from one sample of a study of blood T cell repertoires in COVID-19. Method: immunoSEQ multiplex PCR; TCRdb's copy keeps in-frame clones and lacks some. This sample carries about 260,000 clones, 86% of them seen once, and the ten largest clones take around 9%. Material for sequencing was peripheral blood. The receptor set was obtained from a man aged 40-50 years with active or convalescent COVID-19. The CDR3 runs from the conserved cysteine through the conserved F or W. A D gene is named only where the DNA matches it firmly. Clone sizes are given selectively: once, few, many, or a class where the clone is expanded.

j_call,d_call,clone_size,v_call,cdr3_aa,cdr3_nt
TRBJ2-2,-,-,TRBV7-3,CASSPLPPPNTGELFF,TGTGCCAGCAGCCCACTACCGCCCCCTAACACCGGGGAGCTGTTTTTT
TRBJ2-2,TRBD2,-,TRBV5-6,CASSLVASGNTGELFF,TGTGCCAGCAGCTTGGTTGCTAGCGGGAACACCGGGGAGCTGTTTTTT
TRBJ1-1,-,-,TRBV24-1,CATSASGRNTEAFF,TGTGCCACCAGTGCCTCAGGGCGAAACACTGAAGCTTTCTTT
TRBJ2-5,TRBD2,few,TRBV9,CASSVGLAGGWETQYF,TGTGCCAGCAGCGTAGGACTAGCGGGAGGCTGGGAGACCCAGTACTTC
TRBJ2-7,TRBD2,once,TRBV9,CASSTGLASSYEQYF,TGTGCCAGCAGCACCGGACTAGCGTCCTCCTACGAGCAGTACTTC
TRBJ1-2,-,-,TRBV7-2,CASSLDSHLGLNYGYTF,TGTGCCAGCAGCCTTGACAGCCATTTAGGTCTTAACTATGGCTACACCTTC
TRBJ1-1,-,once,TRBV13,CASSLKGTEAFF,TGTGCCAGCAGCTTAAAGGGGACTGAAGCTTTCTTT
TRBJ1-1,-,-,TRBV4-1,CASSQVGQGTDTEAFF,TGCGCCAGCAGCCAAGTGGGGCAGGGAACAGACACTGAAGCTTTCTTT
TRBJ2-7,-,-,TRBV6-5,CASSSNRDSYEQYF,TGTGCCAGCAGCTCCAACAGGGACTCCTACGAGCAGTACTTC
TRBJ2-7,-,once,TRBV19,CASSVGLTYEQYF,TGTGCCAGTAGTGTGGGACTGACCTACGAGCAGTACTTC
TRBJ1-2,-,few,TRBV4-2,CASSHGLEGRGYTF,TGTGCCAGCAGCCACGGTCTGGAGGGTCGAGGCTACACCTTC
TRBJ2-1,TRBD2,-,TRBV6-2/TRBV6-3,CASSYDSTSDVGHPHEQFF,TGTGCCAGCAGTTACGACTCTACTAGCGATGTGGGCCACCCCCATGAGCAGTTCTTC
TRBJ2-1,-,once,TRBV9,CASSGSRDNPGSYNEQFF,TGTGCCAGCAGCGGGTCCCGGGATAACCCGGGCTCTTACAATGAGCAGTTCTTC
TRBJ1-1,-,-,TRBV18,CASSRGDKPQTEAFF,TGTGCCAGCTCTCGGGGGGACAAACCCCAGACTGAAGCTTTCTTT
TRBJ1-1,TRBD1,-,TRBV5-4,CASSLPQGENTEAFF,TGTGCCAGCAGCTTACCTCAGGGGGAGAACACTGAAGCTTTCTTT
TRBJ1-5,-,-,TRBV12-3/TRBV12-4,CASSFASQPQHF,TGTGCCAGCAGTTTTGCGTCTCAGCCCCAGCATTTT
TRBJ1-1,-,-,TRBV28,CASSTRQANTEAFF,TGTGCCAGCAGTACAAGACAGGCGAACACTGAAGCTTTCTTT
TRBJ2-7,TRBD2,-,TRBV30,CAWTSGRATYEQYF,TGTGCCTGGACAAGCGGGAGAGCGACCTACGAGCAGTACTTC
TRBJ2-2,TRBD1,-,TRBV5-6,CASSLGDRANTGELFF,TGTGCCAGCAGCTTGGGGGACAGGGCGAACACCGGGGAGCTGTTTTTT
TRBJ1-1,-,-,TRBV11-1,CASSLPPNHKAFF,TGTGCCAGCAGCTTACCCCCGAATCACAAAGCTTTCTTT
TRBJ2-3,TRBD2,-,TRBV7-7,CASSPRGVPSTDTQYF,TGTGCCAGCAGCCCCCGGGGGGTTCCTAGCACAGATACGCAGTATTTT
TRBJ2-2,-,-,TRBV4-2,CASSQEWLASGELFF,TGTGCCAGCAGCCAAGAATGGCTAGCGTCCGGGGAGCTGTTTTTT
TRBJ2-2,-,-,TRBV24-1,CATSDRRRVPGELFF,TGTGCCACCAGTGACCGACGCAGGGTCCCCGGGGAGCTGTTTTTT
TRBJ1-2,-,-,TRBV13,CASSPSLQGGYGYTF,TGTGCCAGCAGCCCTAGCCTCCAGGGAGGGTATGGCTACACCTTC
TRBJ2-5,-,-,TRBV6-5,CASRGPGSLATQYF,TGTGCCAGCAGAGGGCCGGGGTCCTTGGCGACCCAGTACTTC
TRBJ1-2,-,-,TRBV6-5,CASSPSAGNYGYTF,TGTGCCAGCAGTCCTAGTGCCGGTAACTATGGCTACACCTTC
TRBJ1-5,-,-,TRBV5-1,CASIRPWTVSGISNQPQHF,TGCGCCAGCATCAGACCCTGGACAGTGAGCGGGATTAGCAATCAGCCCCAGCATTTT
TRBJ1-2,TRBD1,-,TRBV27,CASSLLGTGAGYTF,TGTGCCAGCAGTTTACTCGGGACAGGGGCCGGCTACACCTTC
TRBJ1-1,-,-,TRBV7-6,CASSSQQEGEAFF,TGTGCCAGCAGCTCCCAGCAGGAAGGCGAAGCTTTCTTT
TRBJ2-5,-,-,TRBV24-1,CATSDLRDIETQYF,TGTGCCACCAGTGATTTGAGGGACATAGAGACCCAGTACTTC
TRBJ1-5,TRBD1,-,TRBV2,CASSEAGTDHQPQHF,TGTGCCAGCAGTGAAGCTGGGACAGACCATCAGCCCCAGCATTTT
TRBJ2-5,TRBD1,once,TRBV6-5,CASSQGARRETQYF,TGTGCCAGCAGTCAGGGGGCGAGGAGAGAGACCCAGTACTTC
TRBJ2-5,-,-,TRBV7-9,CASSLSLVQAGETQYF,TGTGCCAGCAGCCTATCTCTCGTCCAAGCCGGAGAGACCCAGTACTTC
TRBJ2-3,-,-,TRBV2,CASAGQSTDTQYF,TGTGCCAGCGCGGGGCAGAGCACAGATACGCAGTATTTT
TRBJ1-1,-,-,TRBV7-9,CASSAQGGDTEAFF,TGTGCCAGCAGCGCACAGGGAGGGGACACTGAAGCTTTCTTT
TRBJ1-6,TRBD1,-,TRBV19,CATGGDRGTPLHF,TGTGCCACGGGGGGGGACAGGGGAACACCCCTCCACTTT
TRBJ2-1,TRBD1,-,TRBV5-1,CASSSTGTGDLNEQFF,TGCGCCAGCAGCTCTACCGGGACAGGGGACCTCAATGAGCAGTTCTTC
TRBJ1-6,TRBD1,-,TRBV7-2,CASSKRQGESSPLHF,TGTGCCAGCAGCAAACGACAGGGGGAGAGCTCACCCCTCCACTTT
TRBJ1-2,TRBD1,-,TRBV5-1,CASTVGQGHGYTF,TGCGCCAGCACGGTCGGACAGGGGCATGGCTACACCTTC
TRBJ2-2,-,-,TRBV10-3,CAISPREQNTGELFF,TGTGCCATCAGCCCCCGGGAACAGAACACCGGGGAGCTGTTTTTT
TRBJ1-2,-,once,TRBV5-6,CASSLGQRLWGYTF,TGTGCCAGCAGCTTGGGACAGCGCCTCTGGGGCTACACCTTC
TRBJ1-5,-,-,TRBV4-1,CASSQGEYQPQHF,TGCGCCAGCAGCCAAGGAGAGTATCAGCCCCAGCATTTT
TRBJ2-1,-,-,TRBV6-9,CASSPRFSNERFF,TGTGCCAGCAGTCCAAGGTTCTCCAATGAGCGGTTCTTC
TRBJ1-6,-,-,TRBV6-4,CASSDRIRGSPLHF,TGTGCCAGCAGTGACAGAATAAGGGGTTCACCCCTCCACTTT
TRBJ1-2,-,-,TRBV19,CASSRQNYGYTF,TGTGCCAGTAGTAGGCAGAACTATGGCTACACCTTC
TRBJ2-7,TRBD2,-,TRBV28,CASSLASGGLSYEQYF,TGTGCCAGCAGTTTAGCTAGCGGGGGCCTCTCCTACGAGCAGTACTTC
TRBJ2-2,TRBD2,-,TRBV7-3,CASSYSGLTGELFF,TGTGCCAGCAGTTATAGCGGGCTCACCGGGGAGCTGTTTTTT
TRBJ2-7,TRBD1,once,TRBV5-1,CASSGDRAHEQYF,TGCGCCAGCAGCGGAGACAGGGCCCACGAGCAGTACTTC
TRBJ1-1,-,few,TRBV4-2,CASSQGRDMNTEAFF,TGTGCCAGCAGCCAAGGCAGGGACATGAACACTGAAGCTTTCTTT
TRBJ1-5,-,once,TRBV11-2,CASSRAGAHQPQHF,TGTGCCAGCAGCCGAGCGGGGGCACATCAGCCCCAGCATTTT
TRBJ1-2,-,-,TRBV4-1,CASSQEGLYGYTF,TGCGCCAGCAGCCAAGAGGGCCTTTATGGCTACACCTTC
TRBJ2-1,-,once,TRBV6-6,CASSFHRQYNEQFF,TGTGCCAGCAGTTTCCATCGACAGTACAATGAGCAGTTCTTC
TRBJ2-2,TRBD1,-,TRBV5-6,CASSLVDRGTGELFF,TGTGCCAGCAGCTTGGTGGACAGGGGCACCGGGGAGCTGTTTTTT
TRBJ1-5,-,-,TRBV21-1,CASSKEKWARDRGSSQPQHF,TGTGCCAGCAGCAAAGAAAAATGGGCCCGGGACAGGGGATCGAGCCAGCCCCAGCATTTT
TRBJ2-2,-,-,TRBV3-1/TRBV3-2,CASSRDNQGAGELFF,TGTGCCAGCAGCCGGGACAACCAGGGAGCCGGGGAGCTGTTTTTT